This record looks at one T cell receptor beta chain sequence and its context. The record originates from a study of CD8+ T cells in alopecia areata. Study context: Patients remained on tofacitinib for 6 to 18 months and then went 6 months without it.

Treatment reported: oral pan-JAK inhibitor, 5-10 mg twice daily. cDNA prepared by RNA extraction and subsequent reverse transcription served as the template for sequencing. Profiled with immunoSEQ multiplex PCR; TCRdb holds only in-frame clones, not every one. The profile shows 100,000 to 130,000 clones, over 80% of them singletons. Germline loops: CDR1 LGHNA, CDR2 YNFKEQ. V lost 0 bases and J lost 0, with 11 bases in between. CDR3 length: 16 amino acids. The receptor was derived from a human donor with alopecia areata. The rearrangement uses TRBV4-2 and TRBJ1-1, with D perhaps matching TRBD1 (5 bases). This specimen consisted of CD8+ T cells sorted from blood, obtained at week 24, from a patient treated with tofacitinib. The chain's CDR3 is CASSQEATALNTEAFF. In nucleotides, the CDR3 is TGTGCCAGCAGCCAAGAAGCGACAGCCTTGAACACTGAAGCTTTCTTT.